The 14 T cell receptor beta chains reported below all come from one sample, sequenced in a study of OX40 agonist ivuxolimab in advanced cancers. TCRdb's table, derived via immunoSEQ multiplex PCR, lists solely in-frame clones and lacks some. This table holds about 26,000 clones, about 83% found once. Sequencing was performed on CD4+ or CD8+ T cells sorted from blood, taken in a trial of the OX40 agonist ivuxolimab. Receptors originate from an adult with an advanced solid tumor such as melanoma, head and neck, liver or kidney cancer.

Remarks on this clone: Its ends do not fully match the called genes, so a read error is possible. J is TRBJ1-4 and V is TRBV7-6; D possibly corresponds to TRBD1 (5 bases). CDR1 and CDR2 (germline): SGHVS, FNYEAQ. The CDR3 contains 19 residues. CDR3: CARSRGHRPSLATNEKLFF. The CDR3 DNA reads TGTGCCCGCAGCCGCGGACACCGCCCTTCACTTGCAACTAATGAAAAACTGTTTTTT.

The chain recombines TRBV2 with TRBJ1-1; no reliable D call. The CDR3 loop spans 12 amino acids. CDR1 is SNHLY and CDR2 is FYNNEI in the germline V gene. Trimming stripped 5 bases from V and 4 bases from J, with 8 bases between. The CDR3 sequence is CASSKRSTEAFF. In DNA form, the CDR3 reads TGTGCCAGCAGTAAAAGGAGCACTGAAGCTTTCTTT.

This clone occurred once. This chain uses TRBV13 with TRBJ2-1; D perhaps matches TRBD2 (6 bases). V shed 1 base and J shed 9 bases, with 16 bases lying between them. The CDR3 has 15 residues. Germline assignment: CDR1 PRHDT and CDR2 FYEKMQ (reference sequence). CDR3 in amino acids: CASSLEGLPSGEQFF. CDR3 nucleotide sequence: TGTGCCAGCAGCTTAGAGGGACTCCCCTCGGGTGAGCAGTTCTTC.

The V and J genes are TRBV29-1 and TRBJ1-1, with unresolved D. The CDR3 contains 11 residues. With 7 bases removed from V and 4 bases from J, the gap between germline ends came to 10 bases. The germline V gene encodes CDR1 SQVTM and CDR2 ANQGSEA. The CDR3 sequence: CSATVATEAFF. CDR3 nucleotide sequence: TGCAGCGCCACTGTGGCCACTGAAGCTTTCTTT.

V usage is TRBV5-4 and J usage is TRBJ1-2; 7 nucleotides match TRBD1. V shed 0 bases, J shed 3 bases, and the junction held 2 bases outside the gene matches. Looked up from germline, CDR1 is SGHNT and CDR2 is YYREEE (reference sequence). The CDR3 consists of 14 residues. CDR3 sequence: CASSLGQGHYGYTF. The CDR3 nucleotides read TGTGCCAGCAGCTTGGGACAGGGCCACTATGGCTACACCTTC. The full variable domain, its missing parts supplied by reference TRBV5-4 and TRBJ1-2, is ETGVTQSPTHLIKTRGQQVTLRCSSQSGHNTVSWYQQALGQGPQFIFQYYREEENGRGNFPPRFSGLQFPNYSSELNVNALELDDSALYLCASSLGQGHYGYTFGSGTRLTVV.

The rearrangement links TRBV11-2 to TRBJ1-4; the D gene is possibly TRBD1 (5 bases). The CDR3 covers 14 residues. From germline, CDR1 is SGHAT and CDR2 FQNNGV. V was trimmed by 1 base and J by 8 bases, leaving 11 bases between them. The chain's CDR3 is CASSLAPGLEKLFF. The CDR3 DNA sequence: TGTGCCAGCAGCTTAGCTCCGGGACTCGAAAAACTGTTTTTT.

The V call is TRBV15, the J call TRBJ2-2; perhaps TRBD2 as D (7 bases). In germline, CDR1 is LNHNV, CDR2 YYDKDF (reference sequence). The germline V and J ends were trimmed by 1 base and 6 bases, with 21 bases remaining between them. The CDR3 extends over 18 amino acids. The CDR3 protein is CATSRVASVTGRAGELFF. CDR3 sequence (DNA): TGTGCCACCAGCAGAGTCGCTTCGGTAACAGGGAGGGCCGGGGAGCTGTTTTTT.

This chain links TRBV7-9 with TRBJ2-6, with TRBD1 matching 10 bases. Germline V lookup: CDR1 SEHNR, CDR2 FQNEAQ (reference sequence). The junction had 10 bases not matched to a gene; V was cut back by 5 bases and J by 0 bases. This CDR3 is 19 amino acids long. For the CDR3, the DNA is TGTGCCAGCAGCACGACAGGGGGCGAAGGGAGCTCTGGGGCCAACGTCCTGACTTTC. Translation: CASSTTGGEGSSGANVLTF.

The rearrangement uses TRBV5-6 and TRBJ2-3; D is uncertain. There are 15 residues in the CDR3. V lost 1 base and J lost 2, with 11 bases in between. Germline V gene sequence: CDR1 SGHDT, CDR2 YYEEEE. CDR3 sequence reads: CASSLTAEHTDTQYF. CDR3 sequence (DNA): TGTGCCAGCAGCTTGACGGCAGAACACACAGATACGCAGTATTTT.

This chain connects TRBV2 to TRBJ1-4; D uncertain. Between the trimmed V and J ends, which lost 3 bases and 7 bases, there was a span of 12 bases. The germline V gene encodes CDR1 SNHLY and CDR2 FYNNEI. CDR3 size: 14 residues. DNA of the CDR3: TGTGCCAGCAGTGACACAGTTCTAGGTGAAAAACTGTTTTTT. As protein: CASSDTVLGEKLFF.

This clone was seen once. This chain links TRBV4-1 with TRBJ2-7, with D possibly being TRBD1 (7 bases). Deletions cut 1 base from V and 9 bases from J, with 10 bases between. CDR1 and CDR2 from the germline V gene are MGHRA and YSYEKL. CDR3 length: 12 residues. The DNA of the CDR3 is TGCGCCAGCAGCCAAGGACAGGGAGGGCAGTACTTC. Translated: CASSQGQGGQYF.

This rearrangement joins TRBV10-3 to TRBJ2-7, with 9 nucleotides matching TRBD2. The germline gives CDR1 ENHRY, CDR2 SYGVKD. The CDR3 totals 15 residues. Germline trimming cut 4 bases from V and 3 bases from J; bases unmatched to any gene: 7. The CDR3 DNA is TGTGCCATCAGTGGACTAGCGGCTAACAACTACGAGCAGTACTTC. Translation gives CAISGLAANNYEQYF.

V is TRBV29-1 and J is TRBJ2-3; TRBD1 might be the D (6 bases). Deletions cut 4 bases from V and 3 bases from J, with 17 bases between. The CDR3 length is 15 residues. Germline CDR1 is SQVTM and CDR2 is ANQGSEA. CDR3 amino acids: CSVAGAGDGTDTQYF. The CDR3 nucleotides are TGCAGCGTTGCTGGTGCAGGGGATGGTACAGATACGCAGTATTTT.

Only one count was recorded for this clone. This rearrangement joins TRBV5-4 to TRBJ1-2; 8 positions agree with TRBD1. Germline V gives CDR1 SGHNT, CDR2 YYREEE (reference sequence). The CDR3 is 16 residues long. J gave up 4 bases and V 1 base, and 9 bases lay outside the gene matches. CDR3 sequence reads: CASSLWGMTGAYGYTF. CDR3 nucleotides: TGTGCCAGCAGCTTGTGGGGCATGACAGGGGCCTATGGCTACACCTTC.